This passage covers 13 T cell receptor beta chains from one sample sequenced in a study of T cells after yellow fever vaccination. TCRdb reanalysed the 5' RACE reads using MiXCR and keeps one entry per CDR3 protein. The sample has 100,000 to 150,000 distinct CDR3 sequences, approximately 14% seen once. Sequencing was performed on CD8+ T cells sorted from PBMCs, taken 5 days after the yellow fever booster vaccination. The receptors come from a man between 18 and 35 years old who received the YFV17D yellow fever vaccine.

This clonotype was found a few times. As DNA, the CDR3 is TGTGCCAGCAGCGGACCCAGGACTGGAAACACCATATATTTT. Protein product: CASSGPRTGNTIYF. The chain uses TRBV7-9 and TRBJ1-3; D is unresolved. The V gene's germline CDR1 is SEHNR and CDR2 FQNEAQ (reference sequence). V was clipped by 5 bases and J by 2 bases, with 10 bases between them. CDR3 length equals 14 residues.

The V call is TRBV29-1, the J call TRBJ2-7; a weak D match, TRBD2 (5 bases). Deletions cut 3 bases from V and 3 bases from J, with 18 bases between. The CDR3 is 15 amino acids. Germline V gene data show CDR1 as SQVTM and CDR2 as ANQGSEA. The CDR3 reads CSVERPGFGGYEQYF. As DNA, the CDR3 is TGCAGCGTTGAGAGGCCCGGGTTCGGAGGCTACGAGCAGTACTTC.

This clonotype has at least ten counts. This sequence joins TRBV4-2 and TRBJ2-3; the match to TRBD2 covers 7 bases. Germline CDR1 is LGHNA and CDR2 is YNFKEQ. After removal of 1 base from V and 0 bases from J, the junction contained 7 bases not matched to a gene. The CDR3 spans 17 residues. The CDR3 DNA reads TGTGCCAGCAGCCAAGGCGTGCGGGAGCCTAGCACAGATACGCAGTATTTT. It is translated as CASSQGVREPSTDTQYF.

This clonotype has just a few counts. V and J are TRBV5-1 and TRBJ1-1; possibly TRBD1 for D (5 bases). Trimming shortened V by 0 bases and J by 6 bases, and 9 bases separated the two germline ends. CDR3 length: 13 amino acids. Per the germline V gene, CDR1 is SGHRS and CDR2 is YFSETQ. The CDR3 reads CASSLVGEPEAFF. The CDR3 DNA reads TGCGCCAGCAGCTTGGTGGGGGAGCCTGAAGCTTTCTTT.

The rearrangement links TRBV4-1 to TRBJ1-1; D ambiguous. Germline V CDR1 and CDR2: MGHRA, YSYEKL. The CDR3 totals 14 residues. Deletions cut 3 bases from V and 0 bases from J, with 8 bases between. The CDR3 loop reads CASSQTDLNTEAFF. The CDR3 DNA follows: TGCGCCAGCAGCCAGACCGACTTGAACACTGAAGCTTTCTTT.

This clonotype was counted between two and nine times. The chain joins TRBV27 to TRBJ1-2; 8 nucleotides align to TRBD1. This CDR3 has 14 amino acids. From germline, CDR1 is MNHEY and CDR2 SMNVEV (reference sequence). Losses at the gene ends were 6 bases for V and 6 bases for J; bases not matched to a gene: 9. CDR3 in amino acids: CASSPDRGANGYTF. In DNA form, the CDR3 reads TGTGCCAGCAGCCCCGACAGGGGCGCCAATGGCTACACCTTC.

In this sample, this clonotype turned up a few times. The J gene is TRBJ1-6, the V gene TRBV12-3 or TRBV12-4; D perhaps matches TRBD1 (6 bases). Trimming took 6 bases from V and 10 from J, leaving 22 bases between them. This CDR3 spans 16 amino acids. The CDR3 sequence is CASSSTDRSRVSPLHF. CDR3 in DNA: TGTGCCAGCAGCTCTACGGACAGATCTCGGGTCTCACCCCTCCACTTT.

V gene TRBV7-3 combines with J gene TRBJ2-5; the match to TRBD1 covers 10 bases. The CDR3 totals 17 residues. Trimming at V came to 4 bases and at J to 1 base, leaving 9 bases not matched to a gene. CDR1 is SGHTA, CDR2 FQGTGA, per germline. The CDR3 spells CASSSGTGVFFQETQYF. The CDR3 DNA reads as TGTGCCAGCAGCTCAGGGACAGGGGTCTTTTTCCAAGAGACCCAGTACTTC.

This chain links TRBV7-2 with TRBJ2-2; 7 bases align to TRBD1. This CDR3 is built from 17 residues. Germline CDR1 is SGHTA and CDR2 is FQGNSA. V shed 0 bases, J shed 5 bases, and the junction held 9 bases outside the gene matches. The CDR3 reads CASSLALTGFQTGELFF. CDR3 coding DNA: TGTGCCAGCAGCTTAGCCTTGACAGGGTTCCAGACCGGGGAGCTGTTTTTT.

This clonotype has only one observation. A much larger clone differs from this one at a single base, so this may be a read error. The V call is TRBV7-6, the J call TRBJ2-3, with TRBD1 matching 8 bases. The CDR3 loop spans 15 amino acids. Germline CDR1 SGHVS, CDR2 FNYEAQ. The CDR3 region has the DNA TGTGCCAGCAGCTTAGGGACAGGGTTCACAGATACGCTGTATTTT. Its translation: CASSLGTGFTDTLYF.

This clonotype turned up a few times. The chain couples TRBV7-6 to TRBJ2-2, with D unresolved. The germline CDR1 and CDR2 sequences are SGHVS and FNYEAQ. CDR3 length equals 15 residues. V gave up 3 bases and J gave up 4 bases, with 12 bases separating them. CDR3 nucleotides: TGTGCCAGCAGCTTTTTAACGGGTAGCACCGGGGAGCTGTTTTTT. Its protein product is CASSFLTGSTGELFF.

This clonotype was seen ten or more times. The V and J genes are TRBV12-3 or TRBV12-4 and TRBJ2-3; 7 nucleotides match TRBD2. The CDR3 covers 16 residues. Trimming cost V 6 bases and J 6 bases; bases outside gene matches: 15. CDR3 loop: CASRGTIGGDRDTQYF. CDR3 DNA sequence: TGTGCCAGCAGGGGGACTATCGGGGGTGACCGGGATACGCAGTATTTT.

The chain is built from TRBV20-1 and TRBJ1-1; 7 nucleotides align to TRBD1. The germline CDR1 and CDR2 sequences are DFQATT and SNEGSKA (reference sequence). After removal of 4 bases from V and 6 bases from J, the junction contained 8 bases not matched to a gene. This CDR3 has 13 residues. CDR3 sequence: CSAKTGVGAEAFF. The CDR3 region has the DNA TGCAGTGCTAAAACAGGGGTCGGCGCTGAAGCTTTCTTT.